These T cell receptor beta chains were read from a single sample in a study of cytomegalovirus exposure and HLA in healthy donors. The protocol was immunoSEQ multiplex PCR, while the TCRdb copy is restricted to in-frame clones and leaves out a portion. Of 50,000 to 65,000 clones listed, over 70% are singletons. The sequencing input was PBMCs. Receptors were obtained from a man between 18 and 29 years old in good health and CMV-seronegative. Both conserved end residues are part of each CDR3. D genes are given only for firm matches. Only part of the rows carry a size: once, few, many, or a class if the clone is expanded.

j_call | d_call | v_call | clone_size | cdr3_nt | cdr3_aa
TRBJ2-7 | . | TRBV10-3 | . | TGTGCCACTAGGACAGTGTTAGACGAGCAGTACTTC | CATRTVLDEQYF
TRBJ2-4 | TRBD2 | TRBV4-2 | few | TGTGCCAGCAGCCAAGATCCCCCCAGCGGGAGGGCCGAAGCCAAAAACATTCAGTACTTC | CASSQDPPSGRAEAKNIQYF
TRBJ1-2 | TRBD1 | TRBV11-2 | . | TGTGCCAGCAGCCATGTCAGGACAGGGCACTATGGCTACACCTTC | CASSHVRTGHYGYTF
TRBJ2-3 | . | TRBV29-1 | . | TGCAGCGTTGCGGTAGCGGGCACAGATACGCAGTATTTT | CSVAVAGTDTQYF
TRBJ2-1 | . | TRBV7-2 | . | TGTGCCAGCAGCAAACCAGGGGTCGCCTACAATGAGCAGTTCTTC | CASSKPGVAYNEQFF
TRBJ1-1 | TRBD1 | TRBV6-4 | . | TGTGCCAGCAGTGCGGGGACAGGGAGAGCTGAAGCTTTCTTT | CASSAGTGRAEAFF
TRBJ2-1 | TRBD2 | TRBV7-7 | . | TGTGCTAGCAGCTTACTTGACGGGAGGATGAATGAGCAGTTCTTC | CASSLLDGRMNEQFF
TRBJ2-3 | TRBD2 | TRBV2 | . | TGTGCCAGCAGTCGACTAGCGGGGGCAGGAGATACGCAGTATTTT | CASSRLAGAGDTQYF
TRBJ2-5 | . | TRBV30 | . | TGTGCCCTCATGGGGGGTTGGACCCAGTACTTC | CALMGGWTQYF
TRBJ2-7 | . | TRBV7-3 | . | TGTGCCAGCAGCCCATCGACAGGACACTACGAGCAGTACTTC | CASSPSTGHYEQYF
TRBJ2-3 | . | TRBV6-1 | few | TGTGCCAGCAGTGCCCTGACACGGTCCACAGATACGCAGTATTTT | CASSALTRSTDTQYF
TRBJ2-1 | . | TRBV7-6 | . | TGTGCCAGCAGCTTAGTTTACAACAATGAGCAGTTCTTC | CASSLVYNNEQFF
TRBJ1-5 | TRBD1 | TRBV19 | . | TGTGCCAGTAGAGACAGGGACAGCAGGCCCCAGCATTTT | CASRDRDSRPQHF
TRBJ2-3 | TRBD2 | TRBV4-1 | . | TGCGCCAGCAGCCCCCACGAGAGGCTAGCGGGAGTTGACGGGACAGATACGCAGTATTTT | CASSPHERLAGVDGTDTQYF
TRBJ2-7 | . | TRBV4-3 | . | TGCGCCAGCAGCCAAGATCCGGGGTACTCCTACGAGCAGTACTTC | CASSQDPGYSYEQYF
TRBJ1-5 | . | TRBV7-2 | few | TGTGCCAGCAGCCCTAGAGGCGGACTTGCGGGTAGCAATCAGCCCCAGCATTTT | CASSPRGGLAGSNQPQHF
TRBJ1-6 | TRBD1 | TRBV6-1 | . | TGTGCCAGCCAATTACCACAGGGGGCGCCTAGACCCCTCCACTTT | CASQLPQGAPRPLHF
TRBJ2-1 | TRBD1 | TRBV29-1 | . | TGCAGCGTTGTGAGGGGGCTCGGGAATGAGCAGTTCTTC | CSVVRGLGNEQFF
TRBJ2-1 | TRBD1 | TRBV29-1 | . | TGCAGCGTGGACAGGGGCGCCTACAATGAGCAGTTCTTC | CSVDRGAYNEQFF
TRBJ1-1 | . | TRBV7-9 | . | TGTGCCAGCAGCTTGGACACATTGATCACTGAAGCTTTCTTT | CASSLDTLITEAFF
TRBJ2-1 | . | TRBV29-1 | . | TGCAGCGCTCGTGGCGGAAGCTCCTACAATGAGCAGTTCTTC | CSARGGSSYNEQFF
TRBJ2-1 | TRBD2 | TRBV29-1 | . | TGCAGCTCTCAGGGACTAGCGGGAGTGCAGTTCTTC | CSSQGLAGVQFF
TRBJ2-1 | . | TRBV10-3 | . | TGTGCCATCAGTGAATTGGGAGGTTCGGAGCAGTTCTTC | CAISELGGSEQFF
TRBJ1-4 | . | TRBV7-9 | few | TGTGCCGTTCCGTGGGGGGGCGTCGGCGAAAAACTGTTTTTT | CAVPWGGVGEKLFF
TRBJ2-3 | . | TRBV19 | . | TGTGCCAGTAGTATCATAGATACGCAGTATTTT | CASSIIDTQYF
TRBJ2-1 | . | TRBV6-5 | . | TGTGCCAGCAGTTACTTGCCCCGTACTTCCTACAATGAGCAGTTCTTC | CASSYLPRTSYNEQFF